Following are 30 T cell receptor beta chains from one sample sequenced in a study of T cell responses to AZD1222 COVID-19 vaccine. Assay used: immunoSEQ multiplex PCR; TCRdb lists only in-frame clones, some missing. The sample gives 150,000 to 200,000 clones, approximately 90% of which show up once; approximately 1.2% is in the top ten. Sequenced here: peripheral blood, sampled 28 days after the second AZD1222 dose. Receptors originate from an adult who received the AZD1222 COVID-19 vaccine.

CDR3 DNA: TGTGCCAGCATGAGGGGGGGGACGGGCTACACCTTC. Amino acids: CASMRGGTGYTF. The genes are TRBV6-5 and TRBJ1-2; D possibly corresponds to TRBD1 (6 bases). Germline loops: CDR1 MNHEY, CDR2 SVGAGI. V lost 7 bases, J lost 8 bases, and 14 bases lay in between. The CDR3 consists of 12 residues.

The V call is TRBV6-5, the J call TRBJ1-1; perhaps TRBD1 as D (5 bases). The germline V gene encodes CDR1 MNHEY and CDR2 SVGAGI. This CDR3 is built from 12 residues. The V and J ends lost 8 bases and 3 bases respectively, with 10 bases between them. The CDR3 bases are TGTGCCAGCGCTGGGGCCTACACTGAAGCTTTCTTT. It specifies CASAGAYTEAFF.

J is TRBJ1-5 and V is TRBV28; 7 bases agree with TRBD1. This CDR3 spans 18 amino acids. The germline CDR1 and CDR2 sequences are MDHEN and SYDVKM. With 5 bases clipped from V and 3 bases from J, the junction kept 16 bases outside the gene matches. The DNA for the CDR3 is TGTGCCAGCAGTCCAGACAGGCAGGGGGTCTTTTTCAATCAGCCCCAGCATTTT. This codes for CASSPDRQGVFFNQPQHF.

DNA of the CDR3: TGTGCCAGCAGCTTGGGGGTGCGCGGGGGGCAGAGCTACGAGCAGTACTTC. Protein product: CASSLGVRGGQSYEQYF. V and J are TRBV5-6 and TRBJ2-7, with 8 bases matching TRBD2. Germline CDR1 reads SGHDT; CDR2 reads YYEEEE. Losses at the gene ends were 0 bases for V and 3 bases for J; bases not matched to a gene: 11. The CDR3 totals 17 residues.

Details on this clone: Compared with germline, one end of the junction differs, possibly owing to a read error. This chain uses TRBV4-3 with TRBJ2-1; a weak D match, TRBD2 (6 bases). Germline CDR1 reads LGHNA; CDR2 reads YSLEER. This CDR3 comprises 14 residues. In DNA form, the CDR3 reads TGCGCCAGCAGCCCGGGACTCGCCCTCAATGGGCAGTTCTTC. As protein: CASSPGLALNGQFF.

CDR3: CASSLVGNYGYTF. In DNA, the CDR3 is TGCGCCAGCAGCCTGGTCGGAAACTATGGCTACACCTTC. The V call is TRBV4-1, the J call TRBJ1-2; D gene uncertain. Trimming left V 4 bases short and J 2 bases short, with 8 bases between. Germline CDR1 MGHRA, CDR2 YSYEKL. The CDR3 has 13 residues.

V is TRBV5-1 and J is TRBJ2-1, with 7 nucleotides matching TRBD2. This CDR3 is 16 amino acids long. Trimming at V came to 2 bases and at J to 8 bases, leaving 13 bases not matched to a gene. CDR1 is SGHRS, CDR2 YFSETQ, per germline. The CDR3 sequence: CASSLAATSPVHEQFF. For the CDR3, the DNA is TGCGCCAGCAGCTTAGCAGCGACTAGCCCAGTACATGAGCAGTTCTTC.

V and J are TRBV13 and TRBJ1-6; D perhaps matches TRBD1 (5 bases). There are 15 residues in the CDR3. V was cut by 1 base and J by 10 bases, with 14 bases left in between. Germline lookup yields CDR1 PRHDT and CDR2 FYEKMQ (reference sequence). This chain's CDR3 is CASSLDGRAGSPLHF. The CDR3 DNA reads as TGTGCCAGCAGCTTAGACGGCAGGGCAGGCTCACCCCTCCACTTT.

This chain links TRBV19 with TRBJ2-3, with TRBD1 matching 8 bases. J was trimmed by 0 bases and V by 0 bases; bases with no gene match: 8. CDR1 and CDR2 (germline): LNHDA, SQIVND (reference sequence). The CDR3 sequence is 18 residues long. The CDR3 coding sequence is TGTGCCAGTAGTATAGACCTCTCGACAGGGGACAGCACAGATACGCAGTATTTT. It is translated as CASSIDLSTGDSTDTQYF.

The CDR3 DNA reads as TGTGCCAGCAGTAAAATGACCTCTTATAGCAATCAGCCCCAGCATTTT. The encoded protein is CASSKMTSYSNQPQHF. The chain couples TRBV28 to TRBJ1-5; unclear D gene. Germline CDR1 is MDHEN and CDR2 is SYDVKM. Trimming left V 5 bases short and J 0 bases short, with 14 bases between. The CDR3 consists of 16 residues.

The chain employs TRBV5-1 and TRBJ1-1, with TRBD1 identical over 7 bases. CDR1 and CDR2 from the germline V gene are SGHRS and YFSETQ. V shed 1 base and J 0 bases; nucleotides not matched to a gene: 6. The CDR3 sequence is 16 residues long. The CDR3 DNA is TGCGCCAGCAGCTTGACAGGGGACACCCTGAACACTGAAGCTTTCTTT. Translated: CASSLTGDTLNTEAFF.

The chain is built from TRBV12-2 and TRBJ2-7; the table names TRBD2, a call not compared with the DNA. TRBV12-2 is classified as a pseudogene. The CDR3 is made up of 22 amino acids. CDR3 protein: CATYRVPASGRRKDKRRYEQYF. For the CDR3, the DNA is TGTGCAACCTATAGGGTCCCAGCTAGCGGGAGGAGAAAGGATAAGCGGCGCTACGAGCAGTACTTC.

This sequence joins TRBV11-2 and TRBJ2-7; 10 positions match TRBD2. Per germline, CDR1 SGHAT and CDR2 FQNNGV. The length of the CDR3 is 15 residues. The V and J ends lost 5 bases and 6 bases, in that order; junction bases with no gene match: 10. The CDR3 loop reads CASSPRSLAGSEQYF. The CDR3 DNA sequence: TGTGCCAGCAGCCCTAGGTCACTAGCGGGGAGCGAGCAGTACTTC.

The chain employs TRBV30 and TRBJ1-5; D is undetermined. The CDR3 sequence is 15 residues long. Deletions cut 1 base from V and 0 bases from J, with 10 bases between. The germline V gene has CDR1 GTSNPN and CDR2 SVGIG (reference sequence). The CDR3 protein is CAWSEGLDSNQPQHF. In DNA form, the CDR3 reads TGTGCCTGGAGTGAAGGGCTCGATAGCAATCAGCCCCAGCATTTT.

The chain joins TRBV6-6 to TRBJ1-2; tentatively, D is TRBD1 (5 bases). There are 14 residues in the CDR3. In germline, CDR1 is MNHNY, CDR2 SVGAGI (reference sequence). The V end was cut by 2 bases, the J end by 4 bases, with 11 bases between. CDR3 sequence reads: CASSYEGKGYGYTF. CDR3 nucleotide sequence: TGTGCCAGCAGTTACGAGGGGAAGGGCTATGGCTACACCTTC.

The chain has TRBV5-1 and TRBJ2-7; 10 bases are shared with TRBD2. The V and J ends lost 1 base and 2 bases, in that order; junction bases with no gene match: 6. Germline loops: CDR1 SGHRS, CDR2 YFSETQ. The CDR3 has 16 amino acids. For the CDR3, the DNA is TGCGCCAGCAGCTTGAGTAGCGGGGGGCCCCCCTACGAGCAGTACTTC. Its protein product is CASSLSSGGPPYEQYF.

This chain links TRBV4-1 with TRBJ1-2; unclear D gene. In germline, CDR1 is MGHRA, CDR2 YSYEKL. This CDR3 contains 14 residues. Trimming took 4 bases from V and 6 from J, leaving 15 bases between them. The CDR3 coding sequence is TGCGCCAGCAGCCCTCCCGGGCAGATGGATGGCTACACCTTC. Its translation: CASSPPGQMDGYTF.

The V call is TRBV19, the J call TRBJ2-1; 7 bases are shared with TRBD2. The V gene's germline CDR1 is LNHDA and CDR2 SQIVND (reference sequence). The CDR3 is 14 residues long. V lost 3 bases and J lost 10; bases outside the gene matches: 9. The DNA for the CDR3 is TGTGCCAGTAGTATGGTAGCGGGTGACGGGGAGCAGTTCTTC. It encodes CASSMVAGDGEQFF.

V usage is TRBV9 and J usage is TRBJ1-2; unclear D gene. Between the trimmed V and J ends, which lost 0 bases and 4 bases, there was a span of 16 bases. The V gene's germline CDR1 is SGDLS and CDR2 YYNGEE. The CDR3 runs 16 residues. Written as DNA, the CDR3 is TGTGCCAGCAGCGTAGGGAGGGAGGGATTAAGCTATGGCTACACCTTC. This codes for CASSVGREGLSYGYTF.

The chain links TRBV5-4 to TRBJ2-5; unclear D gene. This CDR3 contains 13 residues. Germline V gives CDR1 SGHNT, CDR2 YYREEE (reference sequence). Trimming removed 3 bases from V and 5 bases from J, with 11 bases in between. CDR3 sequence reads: CASSSRDRETQYF. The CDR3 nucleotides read TGTGCCAGCAGCTCCCGAGATCGTGAGACCCAGTACTTC.

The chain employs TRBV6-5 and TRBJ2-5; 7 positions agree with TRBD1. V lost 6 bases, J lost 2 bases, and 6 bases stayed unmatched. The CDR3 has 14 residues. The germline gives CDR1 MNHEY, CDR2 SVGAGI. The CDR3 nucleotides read TGTGCCAGCAGGAAGGACAGGCTACAAGAGACCCAGTACTTC. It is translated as CASRKDRLQETQYF.

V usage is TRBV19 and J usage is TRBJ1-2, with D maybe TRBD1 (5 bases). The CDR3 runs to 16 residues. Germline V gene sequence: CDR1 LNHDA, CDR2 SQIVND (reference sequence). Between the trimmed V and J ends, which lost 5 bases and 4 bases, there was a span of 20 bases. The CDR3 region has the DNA TGTGCCAGTAGTTCAACCGACAGTAACCTCGTCTATGGCTACACCTTC. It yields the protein CASSSTDSNLVYGYTF. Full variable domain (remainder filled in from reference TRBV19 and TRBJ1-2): DGGITQSPKYLFRKEGQNVTLSCEQNLNHDAMYWYRQDPGQGLRLIYYSQIVNDFQKGDIAEGYSVSREKKESFPLTVTSAQKNPTAFYLCASSSTDSNLVYGYTFGSGTRLTVV.

CDR3 sequence: CASGGDANSGNTIYF. As DNA, the CDR3 is TGTGCCAGCGGGGGGGACGCAAACTCTGGAAACACCATATATTTT. The rearrangement links TRBV25-1 to TRBJ1-3; D might be TRBD1 (5 bases). The ends were cut back, 8 bases at V and 0 bases at J, with 14 bases in the middle. The CDR3 totals 15 residues. Per germline, CDR1 MGHDK and CDR2 SYGVNS.

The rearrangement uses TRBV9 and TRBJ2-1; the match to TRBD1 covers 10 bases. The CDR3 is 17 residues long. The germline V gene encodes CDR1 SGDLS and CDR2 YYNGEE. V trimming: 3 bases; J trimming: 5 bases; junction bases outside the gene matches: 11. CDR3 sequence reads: CASSASGTGAFHNEQFF. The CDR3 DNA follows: TGTGCCAGCAGCGCTTCCGGGACAGGGGCTTTCCACAATGAGCAGTTCTTC.

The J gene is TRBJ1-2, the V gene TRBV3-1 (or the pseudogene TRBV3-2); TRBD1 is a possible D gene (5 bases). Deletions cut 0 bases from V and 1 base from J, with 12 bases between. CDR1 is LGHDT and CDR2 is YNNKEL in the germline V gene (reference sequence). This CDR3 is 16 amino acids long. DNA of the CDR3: TGTGCCAGCAGCCAAGATGACAGCGGAATTAACTATGGCTACACCTTC. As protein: CASSQDDSGINYGYTF.

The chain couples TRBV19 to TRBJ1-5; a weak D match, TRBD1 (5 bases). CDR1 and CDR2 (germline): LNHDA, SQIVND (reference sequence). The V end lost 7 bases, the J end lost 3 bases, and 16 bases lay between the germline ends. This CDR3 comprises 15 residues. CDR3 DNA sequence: TGTGCCAGTACCCACGGTGGGGGAAACAATCAGCCCCAGCATTTT. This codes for CASTHGGGNNQPQHF.

Written as DNA, the CDR3 is TGTGCCAGCAGTGAATCCAGTAACTATGGCTACACCTTC. Protein product: CASSESSNYGYTF. The chain couples TRBV6-1 to TRBJ1-2; no reliable D call. Germline assignment: CDR1 MNHNS and CDR2 SASEGT. There are 13 residues in the CDR3. The V end lost 2 bases, the J end lost 1 base, and 5 bases lay between the germline ends.

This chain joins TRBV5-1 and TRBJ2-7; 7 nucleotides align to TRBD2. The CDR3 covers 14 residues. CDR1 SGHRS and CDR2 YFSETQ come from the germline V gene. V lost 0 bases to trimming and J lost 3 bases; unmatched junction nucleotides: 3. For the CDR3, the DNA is TGCGCCAGCAGCTTGGGACGGACTAGCTACGAGCAGTACTTC. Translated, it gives CASSLGRTSYEQYF.

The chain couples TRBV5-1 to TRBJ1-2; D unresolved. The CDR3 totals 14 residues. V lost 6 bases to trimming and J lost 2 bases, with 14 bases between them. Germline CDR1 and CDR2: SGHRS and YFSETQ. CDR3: CASNAGDSNYGYTF. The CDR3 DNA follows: TGCGCCAGCAACGCGGGCGACTCGAACTATGGCTACACCTTC.

The CDR3 DNA reads TGTGCCAGCAGCTTGGGGGGAATCGCAGGAGGATTCTATGGCTACACCTTC. Encoded protein: CASSLGGIAGGFYGYTF. This chain links TRBV5-4 with TRBJ1-2; D call uncertain. The CDR3 is 17 residues long. Between the trimmed V and J ends, which lost 0 bases and 4 bases, there was a span of 19 bases. The germline V gene encodes CDR1 SGHNT and CDR2 YYREEE (reference sequence).